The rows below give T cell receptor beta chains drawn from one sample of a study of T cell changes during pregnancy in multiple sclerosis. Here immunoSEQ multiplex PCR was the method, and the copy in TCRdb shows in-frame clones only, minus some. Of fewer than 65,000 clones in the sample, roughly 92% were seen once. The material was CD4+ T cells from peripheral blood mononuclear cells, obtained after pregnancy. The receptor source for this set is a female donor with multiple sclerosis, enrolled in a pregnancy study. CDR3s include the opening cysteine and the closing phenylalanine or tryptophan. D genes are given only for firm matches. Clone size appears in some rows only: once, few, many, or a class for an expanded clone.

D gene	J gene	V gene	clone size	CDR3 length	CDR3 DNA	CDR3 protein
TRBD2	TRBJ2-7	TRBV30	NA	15	TGTGCCTGGACCCCCGGGAGGAGCATCTCCTACGAGCAGTACTTC	CAWTPGRSISYEQYF
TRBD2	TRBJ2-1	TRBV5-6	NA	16	TGTGCCAGCAGCTTCCAGACTAGCGGGAGGGCCGATGAGCAGTTCTTC	CASSFQTSGRADEQFF
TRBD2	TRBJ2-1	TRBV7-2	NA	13	TGTGCCAGCGAGGCTAGCGGGAGGGCCCAGCAGTTCTTC	CASEASGRAQQFF
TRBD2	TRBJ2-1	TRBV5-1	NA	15	TGCGCCAGCGCCGAGGGGACTAGCTCCTACAATGAGCAGTTCTTC	CASAEGTSSYNEQFF
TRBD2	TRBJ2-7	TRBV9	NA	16	TGTGCCAGCAGCGTAGGACGGGCGGGAGCGTCCTACGAGCAGTACTTC	CASSVGRAGASYEQYF
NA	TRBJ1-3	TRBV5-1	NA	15	TGCGCCAGCAGCTTGGTACCGGGGTACGGAAACACCATATATTTT	CASSLVPGYGNTIYF
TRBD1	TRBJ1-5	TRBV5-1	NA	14	TGCGCCAGCAGCCCCCGACAGGGGGGCCAGCCCCAGCATTTT	CASSPRQGGQPQHF
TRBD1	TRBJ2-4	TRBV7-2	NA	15	TGTGCCAGCACCTTCTTAGGACAGGGTGTAAACATTCAGTACTTC	CASTFLGQGVNIQYF
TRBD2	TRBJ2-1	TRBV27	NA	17	TGTGCCAGCAGTTTATTTACTAGCGGGGTCTCCTACAATGAGCAGTTCTTC	CASSLFTSGVSYNEQFF
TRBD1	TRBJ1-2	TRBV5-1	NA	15	TGCGCCAGCAGCTCAGGACAGGGGGTAGTCTATGGCTACACCTTC	CASSSGQGVVYGYTF
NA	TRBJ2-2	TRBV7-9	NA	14	TGTGCCAGCAGGGAGCGGAATTACACCGGGGAGCTGTTTTTT	CASRERNYTGELFF
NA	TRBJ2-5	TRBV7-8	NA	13	TGTGCCAGCAGCACAGGGCGCGGAGAGACCCAGTACTTC	CASSTGRGETQYF
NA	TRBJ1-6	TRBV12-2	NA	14	TGTGCAAGTCGCTTAGTCTACAGAGATTCACCCCTCCACTTT	CASRLVYRDSPLHF
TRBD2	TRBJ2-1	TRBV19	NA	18	TGTGCCAGTAGAGATTCGCTATTCGAAGCGGGAGTCAGCAATGAGCAGTTCTTC	CASRDSLFEAGVSNEQFF
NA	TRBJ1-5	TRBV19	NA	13	TGTGCCAGTAGTTTTGACAGAAATCAGCCCCAGCATTTT	CASSFDRNQPQHF
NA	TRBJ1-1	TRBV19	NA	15	TGTGCCAGTAGACAATCAGCAAGGGGAAACACTGAAGCTTTCTTT	CASRQSARGNTEAFF
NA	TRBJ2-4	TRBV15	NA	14	TGTGCCACCAGCAGCAATCTACAGGGGACTGAAAACAAGTTC	CATSSNLQGTENKF
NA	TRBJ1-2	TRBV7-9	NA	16	TGTGCCAGCAGCTTAGACGGACAAAGAGGCAACTATGGCTACACCTTC	CASSLDGQRGNYGYTF
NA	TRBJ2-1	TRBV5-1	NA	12	TGCGCCAGCAGCTTGACCACTAATGAGCAGTTCTTC	CASSLTTNEQFF
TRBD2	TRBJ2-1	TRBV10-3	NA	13	TGTGCCATCAGTGGACTAGCGGACAATGAGCAGTTCTTC	CAISGLADNEQFF
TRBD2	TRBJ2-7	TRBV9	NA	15	TGTGCCAGCACCCCCGGACTAGCGGGAGGCAGGGAGCAGTACTTC	CASTPGLAGGREQYF
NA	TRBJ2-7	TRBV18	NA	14	TGTGCCAGCTCACCATGGGGGCCCTCCTACGAGCAGTACTTC	CASSPWGPSYEQYF
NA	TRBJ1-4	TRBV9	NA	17	TGTGCCAGCAGCGTAGGCGGGGGGCAAGGGAGTAATGAAAAACTGTTTTTT	CASSVGGGQGSNEKLFF
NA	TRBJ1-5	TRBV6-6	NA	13	TGTGCCAGCAGTGGACAACGCAATCAGCCCCAGCATTTT	CASSGQRNQPQHF
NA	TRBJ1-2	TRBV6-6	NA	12	TGTGCCAGCAATCGTAGGGGGTATGGCTACACCTTC	CASNRRGYGYTF
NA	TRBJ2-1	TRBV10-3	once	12	TGTGCCATCAGCGGATTGGAGGGTGAGCAGTTCTTC	CAISGLEGEQFF
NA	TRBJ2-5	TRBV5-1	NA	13	TGCGCCAGCAGCTTTCAGGGGGGAGAGACCCAGTACTTC	CASSFQGGETQYF
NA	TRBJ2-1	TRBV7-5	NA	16	TGTGTCAGAAGCTCGGACCCTAGCGGGCATTACAATGAGCAGTTCTTC	CVRSSDPSGHYNEQFF